This record looks at one T cell receptor beta chain sequence and its context. What it binds is not known. This entry comes from a study of cytomegalovirus exposure and HLA in healthy donors. In the study overall: Early release data held around 82 million unique TCRs from HLA-typed donors. Overall study findings and caveats: Certain sequence variants were highly shared and formed a cluster, and this cluster was likely a sequencing artifact. There were reportedly fewer N-insertions in an Asian-associated ancestry cluster than the approximately 700-donor mean, in a later analysis.

V lost 5 bases to trimming and J lost 2 bases, with 13 bases between them. The CDR3 is made up of 14 amino acids. Germline values: CDR1 SGHRS, CDR2 YFSETQ. Use of 60 Vbeta and 13 Jbeta primers characterized the PCR. Using immunoSEQ multiplex PCR, the repertoire was profiled, and TCRdb retains in-frame clones only, with some absent. The sample lists roughly 190,000 clones; roughly 80% were seen once. Source material: PBMCs. V usage is TRBV5-1 and J usage is TRBJ2-5; tentatively, D is TRBD2 (6 bases). The TCR comes from a woman under 30 in good health and CMV-seronegative. The chain's CDR3 is CASRQRVGQETQYF. The CDR3 nucleotides are TGCGCCAGCAGACAGCGGGTGGGTCAAGAGACCCAGTACTTC.